The entry below gives a single T cell receptor (beta chain) sequence along with its context. The antigen is unknown. CDR3 length: 15 amino acids. Trimming took 7 bases from V and 2 from J; bases not matched to a gene: 10. These data are taken from a study of response to subunit inactivated influenza vaccine. Study-level findings and limits: The authors offered the suggestion that each seasonal influenza vaccination recruits few new T cells.

Via MiXCR, TCRdb re-called the RT-PCR reads, giving one row per CDR3 protein. The repertoire holds about 830,000 distinct CDR3 sequences, less than 20% seen once, with 11% in the top ten. Sequenced here: PBMCs from blood, sampled around 5 days after vaccination. The receptor was derived from a man aged 50-59 years who received an inactivated influenza vaccine. The chain is built from TRBV12-3 or TRBV12-4 and TRBJ2-5, with 7 bases aligning to TRBD1. The CDR3 DNA reads as TGTGCCAGCAACGTACAGGGGACCGCTCAAGAGACCCAGTACTTC. It codes for CASNVQGTAQETQYF.